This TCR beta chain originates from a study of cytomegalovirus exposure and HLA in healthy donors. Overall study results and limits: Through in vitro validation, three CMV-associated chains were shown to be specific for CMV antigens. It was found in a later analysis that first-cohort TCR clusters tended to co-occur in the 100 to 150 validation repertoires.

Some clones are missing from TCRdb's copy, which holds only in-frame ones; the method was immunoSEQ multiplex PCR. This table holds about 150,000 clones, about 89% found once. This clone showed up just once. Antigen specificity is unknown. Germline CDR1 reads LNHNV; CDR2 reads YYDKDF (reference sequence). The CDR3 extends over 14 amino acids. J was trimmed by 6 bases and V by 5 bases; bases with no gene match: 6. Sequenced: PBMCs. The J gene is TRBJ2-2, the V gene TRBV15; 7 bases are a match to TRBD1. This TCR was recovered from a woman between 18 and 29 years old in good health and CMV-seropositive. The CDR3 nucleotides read TGTGCCACCAGCGCCGACAGGGTTTCCGGGGAGCTGTTTTTT. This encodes CATSADRVSGELFF.